Sequencing of this TCR beta chain was carried out in a study of T-cell memory formation after mild COVID-19. The table lists this clonotype with a few counts. What it binds is not known. CDR1 and CDR2 from the germline V gene are SGHRS and YFSETQ. The V segment lost 3 bases and the J segment 4 bases; nucleotides outside the gene matches: 13. The CDR3 contains 16 residues. TCRdb fed the 5' RACE reads into MiXCR, producing one record per CDR3 protein. In the table there are hundreds of thousands of distinct CDR3 sequences, 20% to 30% of which are singletons. Study-level points and caveats: Second-wave clones that peaked on day 37 lacked confirmed SARS-CoV-2 specificity.

J is TRBJ2-7 and V is TRBV5-1, with 7 bases that match TRBD2. Sequencing was carried out using PBMCs or a T cell subset sorted from them (not recorded which). The receptor comes from an adult woman who had mild COVID-19 (a few samples of this study predate the infection). Cell type and time point are not known. In DNA form, the CDR3 reads TGCGCCAGCAGCTCCGGGACTACCAACCCAGGGTACGAGCAGTACTTC. Translating gives CASSSGTTNPGYEQYF.